This T cell receptor beta chain was profiled in a study of CD8+CD57+ T cells in acquired aplastic anemia. Study-level background: Average DNA yield from sorted CD4+ and CD8+ cells was around 3.2 ug.

Genomic DNA, serving as template, underwent TCR beta VDJ and CDR3 profiling. In TCRdb, the reads were re-called with MiXCR into one record per CDR3 protein. The repertoire holds about 160,000 distinct CDR3 sequences, with 40% to 50% as singletons. In regard to this clonotype: This likely comes from a read error, as the CDR3 has no conserved phenylalanine or tryptophan at its end. Because the CDR3's place on the DNA is in doubt, the DNA is left out and the CDR3 is given as listed by TCRdb.

Patients selected for sequencing had displayed CD8+CD57+ cell expansion by flow cytometry. Germline CDR1 KGHDR, CDR2 SFDVKD. The CDR3 contains 12 residues when both ends are counted. Sequenced sample: sorted CD4+, CD8+, or CD8+CD57+ T cells (not recorded which) from PBMCs. This TCR was recovered from a human donor with aplastic anemia. The chain couples TRBV24-1 to TRBJ1-1; the DNA was not compared with TRBD1, the D call given in the table. CDR3 loop: CATSGTGIETFL.